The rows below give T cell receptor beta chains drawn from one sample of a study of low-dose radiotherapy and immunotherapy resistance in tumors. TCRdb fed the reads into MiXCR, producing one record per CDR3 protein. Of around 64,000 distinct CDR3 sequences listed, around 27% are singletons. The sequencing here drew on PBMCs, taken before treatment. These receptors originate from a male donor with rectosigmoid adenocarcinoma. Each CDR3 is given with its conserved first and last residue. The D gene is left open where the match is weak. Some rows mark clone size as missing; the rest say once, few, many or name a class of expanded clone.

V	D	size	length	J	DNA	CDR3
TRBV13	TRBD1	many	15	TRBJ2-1	TGTGCCAGCAGCTCTACGAGGACAGGGATCAATGAGCAGTTCTTC	CASSSTRTGINEQFF
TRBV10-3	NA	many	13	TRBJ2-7	TGTGCCATCAGATGGCAAGGTGACGCCGAGCAGTACTTC	CAIRWQGDAEQYF
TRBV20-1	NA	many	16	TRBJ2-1	TGCAGTGCTAGAGATCTCGTTGGGAGCACCTACAATGAGCAGTTCTTC	CSARDLVGSTYNEQFF
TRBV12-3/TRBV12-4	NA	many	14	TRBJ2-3	TGTGCCAGCAAGGGGGGAGTTGGGACAGATACGCAGTATTTT	CASKGGVGTDTQYF
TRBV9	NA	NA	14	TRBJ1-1	TGTGCCAGCAGCGTAGAACAGGGAAACACTGAAGCTTTCTTT	CASSVEQGNTEAFF
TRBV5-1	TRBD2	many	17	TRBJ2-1	TGCGCCAGCAGCTTGATTGCCCTAGCGGGGGGGGACAATGAGCAGTTCTTC	CASSLIALAGGDNEQFF
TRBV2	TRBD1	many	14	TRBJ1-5	TGTGCCAGCAGTTGGACAGGGGGCAATCAGCCCCAGCATTTT	CASSWTGGNQPQHF
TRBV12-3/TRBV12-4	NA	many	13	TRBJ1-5	TGTGCCAGCACCCAATTCAGCAATCAGCCCCAGCATTTT	CASTQFSNQPQHF
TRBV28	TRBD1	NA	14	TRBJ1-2	TGTGCCAGCACCAGGGGACAGGGGTTCTATGGCTACACCTTC	CASTRGQGFYGYTF
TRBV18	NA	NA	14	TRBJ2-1	TGTGCCAGCTCACCACCGGTACAGTACAATGAGCAGTTCTTC	CASSPPVQYNEQFF
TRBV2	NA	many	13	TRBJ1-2	TGTGCCAGCTCGAGGGAGGGAGGCTATGGCTACACCTTC	CASSREGGYGYTF
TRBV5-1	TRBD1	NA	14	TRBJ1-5	TGCGCCAGCAGCTTAACAGGGGGCAGCGAGGCCCAGCATTTT	CASSLTGGSEAQHF
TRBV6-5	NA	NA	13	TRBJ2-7	TGTGCCAGCAGTTACGGACAACACAACGAGCAGTACTTC	CASSYGQHNEQYF
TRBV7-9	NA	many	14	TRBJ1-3	TGTGCCAGCAGCGCCCGGACTGCTGGAAACACCATATATTTT	CASSARTAGNTIYF
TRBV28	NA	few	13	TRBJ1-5	TGTGCCAGCAGTTCCGCAGTGGGACAGCCCCAGCATTTT	CASSSAVGQPQHF
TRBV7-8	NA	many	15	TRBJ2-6	TGTGCCAGCAGCTTAGGCCACTCTGGGGCCAACGTCCTGACTTTC	CASSLGHSGANVLTF
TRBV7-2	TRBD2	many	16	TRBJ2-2	TGTGCCAGCAGCTTATACCCGGGAGGGCCGGGCGGGGAGCTGTTTTTT	CASSLYPGGPGGELFF
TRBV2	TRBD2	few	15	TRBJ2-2	TGTGCCAGCAGTGTTCTAGCGGGGAGGACCGGGGAGCTGTTTTTT	CASSVLAGRTGELFF
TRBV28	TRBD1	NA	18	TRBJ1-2	TGTGCCAGCACTACGCCCCCGGGACAGGGCGGTGAGAGTCAGGGCTACACCTTC	CASTTPPGQGGESQGYTF
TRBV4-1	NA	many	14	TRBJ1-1	TGCGCCAGCAGCCATCTGGCACAGAACACTGAAGCTTTCTTT	CASSHLAQNTEAFF
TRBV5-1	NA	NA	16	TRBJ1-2	TGCGCCAGCAGCCCAGTTTCTAGGCCAGCTAACTATGGCTACACCTTC	CASSPVSRPANYGYTF
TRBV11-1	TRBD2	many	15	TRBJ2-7	TGTGCCAGCAGCTCCAAGGAAGCGGGGGCCTACGAGCAGTACTTC	CASSSKEAGAYEQYF
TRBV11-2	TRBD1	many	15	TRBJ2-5	TGTGCCAGCAGCTTAAACAGGGGGCGCTTGGAGACCCAGTACTTC	CASSLNRGRLETQYF
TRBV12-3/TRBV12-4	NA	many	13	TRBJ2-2	TGTGCCAGCAGTTTAGTTGCCGGCGGGGAGCTGTTTTTT	CASSLVAGGELFF
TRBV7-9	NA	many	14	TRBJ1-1	TGTGCCAGCAGCGCCCGGGGGGGGCCCACTGAAGCTTTCTTT	CASSARGGPTEAFF
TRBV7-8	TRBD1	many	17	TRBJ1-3	TGTGCCAGCAGCTTAGGACGGACAGGGGGCGTCGGAAACACCATATATTTT	CASSLGRTGGVGNTIYF
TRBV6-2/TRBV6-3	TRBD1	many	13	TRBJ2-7	TGTGCCAGCAGAGGACAGGAGACCTACGAGCAGTACTTC	CASRGQETYEQYF
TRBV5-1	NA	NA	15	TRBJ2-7	TGCGCCAGCAGTCCGGGTCTCCTCGGGCCCTACGAGCAGTACTTC	CASSPGLLGPYEQYF
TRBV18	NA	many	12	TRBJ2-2	TGTGCCAGCTCACCAATCACCGGGGAGCTGTTTTTT	CASSPITGELFF